This TCR beta chain was profiled in a study of PD-1 blockade in classical Hodgkin lymphoma. In the study overall: Nivolumab dosed at 3 mg/kg went to patients intravenously every 2 weeks.

V gave up 8 bases and J gave up 2 bases, with 13 bases separating them. The CDR3 length is 13 residues. Germline V CDR1 and CDR2: MNHNS, SASEGT. General study results and limits: The study found complete responders had baseline diversity similar to newly diagnosed patients. Healthy donors reportedly exceeded newly diagnosed patients in baseline TCR diversity.

TCRdb's table, derived via immunoSEQ multiplex PCR, lists solely in-frame clones and lacks some. The data show 19,000 or so clones, with around 83% seen just once and about an eighth held by the top ten. Comments on this clone: The antigen is not known.

Time point defined: cycle 4 day 1 (C4D1), after six to seven weeks of nivolumab. Following autologous stem cell transplantation, relapse occurred in every patient, and exposure to brentuximab vedotin varied. The genes are TRBV6-1 and TRBJ2-7; weak D call: TRBD2 (5 bases). The receptor was isolated from a human donor with classical Hodgkin lymphoma. Sequenced here: peripheral blood mononuclear cells (PBMCs), sampled before the fourth cycle of nivolumab. DNA for the CDR3: TGTGCCAGCTTTATGGGAGAGACCTACGAGCAGTACTTC. It yields the protein CASFMGETYEQYF.